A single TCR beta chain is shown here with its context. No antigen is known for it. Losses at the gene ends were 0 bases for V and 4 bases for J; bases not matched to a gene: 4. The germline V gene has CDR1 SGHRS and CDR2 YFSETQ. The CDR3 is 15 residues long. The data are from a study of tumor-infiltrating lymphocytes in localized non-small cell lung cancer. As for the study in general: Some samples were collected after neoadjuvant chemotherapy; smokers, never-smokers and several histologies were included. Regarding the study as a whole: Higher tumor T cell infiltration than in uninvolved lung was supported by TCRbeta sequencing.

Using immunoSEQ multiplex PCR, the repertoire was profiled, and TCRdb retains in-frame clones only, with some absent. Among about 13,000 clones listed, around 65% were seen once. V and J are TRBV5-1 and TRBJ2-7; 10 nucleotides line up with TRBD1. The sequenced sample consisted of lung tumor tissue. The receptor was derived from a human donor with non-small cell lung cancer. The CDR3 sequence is CASSLGTGGSYEQYF. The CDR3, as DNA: TGCGCCAGCAGCTTGGGGACAGGGGGGTCGTACGAGCAGTACTTC.